This passage covers 32 T cell receptor beta chains from one sample sequenced in a study of regulatory T cells in long-lasting Graves disease. TCRdb ran MiXCR on the reads and lists one entry per CDR3 protein. The data show 1,000 or so distinct CDR3 sequences, with approximately 50% seen just once and 11% to 15% held by the top ten. Preparation of the TCR library used RNA extracted from PBMCs. The specimen was peripheral blood mononuclear cells (PBMCs), collected with antithyroid drug treatment, in newly diagnosed or persistent Graves disease (not recorded which). Receptors originate from a female donor with Graves disease.

The chain employs TRBV10-1 and TRBJ2-3; D is unclear. Germline V gene lookup returns CDR1 WNHNN and CDR2 SYGVQD (reference sequence). The CDR3 runs to 13 residues. The ends were cut back, 3 bases at V and 2 bases at J, with 6 bases in the middle. The CDR3 DNA reads TGCGCCAGCAGTGATTCCTACACAGATACGCAGTATTTT. Translating gives CASSDSYTDTQYF.

The gene calls are TRBV28 and TRBJ2-2, with a possible D match to TRBD1 (6 bases). The CDR3 is 15 amino acids. V lost 6 bases and J 5 bases, leaving 16 bases between the germline ends. The germline V gene encodes CDR1 MDHEN and CDR2 SYDVKM. The CDR3 DNA follows: TGTGCCAGCAGCCTTTCACAGGGATGGACCGGGGAGCTGTTTTTT. This translates into CASSLSQGWTGELFF.

This clonotype came up a few times. The chain recombines TRBV5-1 with TRBJ2-3; D gene unclear. This CDR3 comprises 12 residues. Looked up from germline, CDR1 is SGHRS and CDR2 is YFSETQ. Trimming pared 0 bases from V and 11 bases from J, leaving 10 bases between. The CDR3 DNA follows: TGCGCCAGCAGCTTGGAGGCCCGGAAGCAGTATTTT. Its translation: CASSLEARKQYF.

V is TRBV28 and J is TRBJ2-7; D remains ambiguous. The CDR3 is 14 amino acids. CDR1 and CDR2 (germline): MDHEN, SYDVKM. V was trimmed by 2 bases and J by 3 bases, leaving 11 bases between them. This CDR3 is CASSLGRNYYEQYF. CDR3 coding DNA: TGTGCCAGCAGTTTAGGACGGAACTACTACGAGCAGTACTTC.

The chain is built from TRBV18 and TRBJ1-2, with no clear D. Trimming left V 3 bases short and J 1 base short, with 12 bases between. Germline-derived CDR1 and CDR2 are KGHSH and LQKENI. CDR3 length equals 15 residues. The CDR3 nucleotides are TGTGCCAGCTCACCCCTGGACCGAAGTAACTATGGCTACACCTTC. Encoded protein: CASSPLDRSNYGYTF.

The genes are TRBV5-1 and TRBJ2-7; D gene uncertain. Deletions cut 2 bases from V and 4 bases from J, with 13 bases between. This CDR3 is 14 amino acids long. Per germline, CDR1 SGHRS and CDR2 YFSETQ. The CDR3 DNA follows: TGCGCCAGCAGCTTAAACATTGGGGTTTACGAGCAGTACTTC. As protein: CASSLNIGVYEQYF.

This clonotype was picked up a small number of times. The J gene is TRBJ2-2, the V gene TRBV28; no clear D gene. There are 11 residues in the CDR3. Trimming cost V 3 bases and J 5 bases, with 1 base left between them. Per germline, CDR1 MDHEN and CDR2 SYDVKM. The CDR3 loop reads CASSFTGELFF. In nucleotides, the CDR3 is TGTGCCAGCAGTTTTACCGGGGAGCTGTTTTTT.

V and J are TRBV7-8 and TRBJ1-5; D is perhaps TRBD1 (5 bases). Per germline, CDR1 SGHVS and CDR2 FQNEAQ. The CDR3 has 14 amino acids. V was cut by 5 bases and J by 5 bases, with 13 bases left in between. The CDR3 region has the DNA TGTGCCAGCAGCCTTCTTCGAGGGGATCAGCCCCAGCATTTT. Protein product: CASSLLRGDQPQHF.

The chain joins TRBV21-1 to TRBJ1-1. TRBV21-1 has pseudogene status. The length of the CDR3 is 18 residues. CDR3 sequence reads: CASIEEWGDWEVNTEAFF. In DNA, the CDR3 is TGTGCCAGCATTGAGGAGTGGGGTGATTGGGAAGTGAACACTGAAGCTTTCTTT.

In its sample, this clonotype was seen a few times. This chain connects TRBV7-9 to TRBJ2-7; tentatively, D is TRBD2 (5 bases). Per germline, CDR1 SEHNR and CDR2 FQNEAQ (reference sequence). The CDR3 has 14 residues. The germline V and J ends were trimmed by 6 bases and 5 bases, with 17 bases remaining between them. DNA for the CDR3: TGTGCCAGCAGGCCGATCCAAGGACTGGACGAGCAGTACTTC. Protein: CASRPIQGLDEQYF.

In this sample, this clonotype turned up a few times. This chain uses TRBV20-1 with TRBJ1-2; 10 bases agree with TRBD1. The length of the CDR3 is 15 residues. Per germline, CDR1 DFQATT and CDR2 SNEGSKA (reference sequence). The V segment lost 3 bases and the J segment 4 bases; nucleotides outside the gene matches: 8. The CDR3 DNA reads TGCAGTGCTAGGCCCACGGGACAGGGGCCCTATGGCTACACCTTC. Amino acid sequence: CSARPTGQGPYGYTF.

This clonotype was recorded a few times. This chain joins TRBV27 and TRBJ2-2; possible D gene TRBD1, 6 bases. Germline V gene lookup returns CDR1 MNHEY and CDR2 SMNVEV (reference sequence). Deletions cut 8 bases from V and 2 bases from J, with 18 bases between. The CDR3 has 16 residues. The CDR3 loop reads CASFPASRGNTGELFF. CDR3 coding DNA: TGTGCCAGCTTTCCCGCCTCCAGGGGAAACACCGGGGAGCTGTTTTTT.

This clonotype appeared a few times. The chain uses TRBV20-1 and TRBJ1-5; no clear D. CDR3 length: 12 residues. Trimming shortened V by 4 bases and J by 4 bases, and 8 bases separated the two germline ends. CDR1 is DFQATT, CDR2 SNEGSKA, per germline (reference sequence). CDR3 DNA: TGCAGTGCTAATTTGGGGAATCAGCCCCAGCATTTT. Amino acids: CSANLGNQPQHF.

This clonotype was seen a handful of times. J is TRBJ2-1 and V is TRBV15; D gene uncertain. CDR3 length equals 13 residues. V was pared by 1 base and J by 6 bases, with 7 bases between. Per the germline V gene, CDR1 is LNHNV and CDR2 is YYDKDF (reference sequence). This chain's CDR3 is CATSRVRSNEQFF. DNA of the CDR3: TGTGCCACCAGCAGAGTCCGGTCCAATGAGCAGTTCTTC.

The CDR3 DNA is TGTGCCAGCAGCTTAAGATCTAGCGCAGGGGGGATCTACGAGCAGTACTTC. As protein: CASSLRSSAGGIYEQYF. The genes are TRBV7-8 and TRBJ2-7, with a weak D call TRBD1 (7 bases). CDR3 length equals 17 residues. Germline assignment: CDR1 SGHVS and CDR2 FQNEAQ. Trimming left V 2 bases short and J 3 bases short, with 20 bases between.

The rearrangement joins TRBV6-2 or TRBV6-3 to TRBJ2-1, with D tentatively TRBD1 or TRBD2 (5 bases each). From germline, CDR1 is MNHEY and CDR2 SVGEGT. The ends were cut back, 6 bases at V and 4 bases at J, with 19 bases in the middle. This CDR3 region has 16 residues. The CDR3 DNA reads as TGTGCCAGCAGCTTCTCCGGGACCCAAAAGTACAATGAGCAGTTCTTC. Amino acids: CASSFSGTQKYNEQFF.

V usage is TRBV11-2 and J usage is TRBJ2-1; D is perhaps TRBD1 (6 bases). From germline, CDR1 is SGHAT and CDR2 FQNNGV. This CDR3 is 14 amino acids long. V dropped 6 bases and J dropped 3 bases, with 12 bases sitting between them. As DNA, the CDR3 is TGTGCCAGCAGAACGGCACAGGGCTACAATGAGCAGTTCTTC. Its translation: CASRTAQGYNEQFF.

The chain combines TRBV11-2 with TRBJ2-3; TRBD1 or TRBD2 may be the D gene (6 bases each). CDR3 size: 14 residues. V shed 5 bases and J shed 3 bases, with 12 bases lying between them. The germline CDR1 and CDR2 sequences are SGHAT and FQNNGV. The CDR3: CASSTGAVTDTQYF. DNA for the CDR3: TGTGCCAGCAGCACGGGGGCGGTGACAGATACGCAGTATTTT.

This clonotype occurred once. The chain uses TRBV12-3 or TRBV12-4 and TRBJ2-2; D not resolved. The CDR3 is 14 amino acids. V was cut by 4 bases and J by 5 bases, with 11 bases left in between. The CDR3 is CASSSLMGTGELFF. In DNA form, the CDR3 reads TGTGCCAGCAGTTCCCTCATGGGGACCGGGGAGCTGTTTTTT.

This clonotype rates as hyperexpanded. The chain is built from TRBV7-4 and TRBJ1-4, with a possible D match to TRBD1 (5 bases). Per the germline V gene, CDR1 is SGHVT and CDR2 is SQSDAQ. The ends were cut back, 2 bases at V and 3 bases at J, with 19 bases in the middle. The CDR3 totals 18 residues. The CDR3 region is CASSLNLLGGEANEKLFF. CDR3 coding DNA: TGTGCCAGCAGCTTAAATCTCCTGGGGGGGGAAGCTAATGAAAAACTGTTTTTT.

This chain uses TRBV5-1 with TRBJ1-3; tentatively, D is TRBD1 (6 bases). This CDR3 is 15 amino acids long. In germline, CDR1 is SGHRS, CDR2 YFSETQ. The V and J ends lost 4 bases and 0 bases respectively, with 11 bases between them. CDR3 nucleotide sequence: TGCGCCAGCAGCCCAGAGGGGGGCTCTGGAAACACCATATATTTT. Translation gives CASSPEGGSGNTIYF.

The chain is built from TRBV20-1 and TRBJ2-7; D is undetermined. The CDR3 sequence is 14 residues long. The V gene's germline CDR1 is DFQATT and CDR2 SNEGSKA (reference sequence). The V gene lost 6 bases and the J gene lost 4 bases, with 19 bases spanning the gap. In DNA form, the CDR3 reads TGCAGTGCCCCAGGCCCAAGCCCGCCTTACGAGCAGTACTTC. Protein product: CSAPGPSPPYEQYF.

The CDR3 bases are TGTGCCAGCAGTGGGACAGGGGGACACGAGCAGTACTTC. The encoded protein is CASSGTGGHEQYF. The chain joins TRBV6-2 or TRBV6-3 to TRBJ2-7, with 11 positions matching TRBD1. This CDR3 contains 13 residues. J gave up 5 bases and V 5 bases, and 2 bases lay outside the gene matches. The germline V gene has CDR1 MNHEY and CDR2 SVGEGT.

This clonotype has just a few counts. The chain combines TRBV20-1 with TRBJ2-1; 9 bases line up with TRBD2. Germline V gene data show CDR1 as DFQATT and CDR2 as SNEGSKA (reference sequence). The trim removed 1 base at V and 4 bases at J, leaving 11 bases unmatched. This CDR3 comprises 17 residues. The CDR3 region is CSARAASGTVIYNEQFF. CDR3 nucleotides: TGCAGTGCTAGAGCGGCTAGCGGGACAGTCATATACAATGAGCAGTTCTTC.

The rearrangement uses TRBV11-2 and TRBJ2-7; TRBD1 aligns across 7 bases. The CDR3 length is 14 residues. V shed 4 bases and J 0 bases; nucleotides not matched to a gene: 3. Germline V gene lookup returns CDR1 SGHAT and CDR2 FQNNGV. CDR3 coding DNA: TGTGCCAGCAGCTGGGGACAGTTCTCCTACGAGCAGTACTTC. As protein: CASSWGQFSYEQYF. Drawing the rest from reference TRBV11-2 and TRBJ2-7, the complete variable domain is EAGVAQSPRYKIIEKRQSVAFWCNPISGHATLYWYQQILGQGPKLLIQFQNNGVVDDSQLPKDRFSAERLKGVDSTLKIQPAKLEDSAVYLCASSWGQFSYEQYFGPGTRLTVT.

The V and J genes are TRBV11-2 and TRBJ2-1; D might be TRBD2 (6 bases). The CDR3 totals 14 residues. Per the germline V gene, CDR1 is SGHAT and CDR2 is FQNNGV. With 5 bases removed from V and 11 bases from J, the gap between germline ends came to 19 bases. CDR3 sequence reads: CASSLGGGFIQQFF. CDR3 in DNA: TGTGCCAGCAGCCTGGGGGGAGGCTTCATCCAGCAGTTCTTC.

This chain joins TRBV30 and TRBJ2-1; TRBD2 matches 12 bases. CDR3 length: 15 residues. In germline, CDR1 is GTSNPN, CDR2 SVGIG (reference sequence). J lost 5 bases, V lost 2 bases, and 4 bases had no gene match. CDR3 residues: CAWSILAGGNNEQFF. The CDR3 coding sequence is TGTGCCTGGAGTATACTAGCGGGAGGAAACAATGAGCAGTTCTTC.

The V and J genes are TRBV11-1 and TRBJ2-3, with no clear D. The germline CDR1 and CDR2 sequences are SGHAT and FQDESV (reference sequence). The CDR3 loop spans 11 amino acids. The V end was cut by 3 bases, the J end by 5 bases, with 3 bases between. DNA for the CDR3: TGTGCCAGCAGCTTCCAAGATACGCAGTATTTT. Its protein product is CASSFQDTQYF.

This clonotype was found a few times. The rearrangement uses TRBV28 and TRBJ2-7; possible D gene TRBD2, 5 bases. From germline, CDR1 is MDHEN and CDR2 SYDVKM. Trimming pared 6 bases from V and 1 base from J, leaving 13 bases between. The CDR3 is 14 amino acids. CDR3 sequence reads: CASRPSGPSYEQYF. Written as DNA, the CDR3 is TGTGCCAGCAGACCCAGCGGCCCTTCCTACGAGCAGTACTTC. Supplemented by reference TRBV28 and TRBJ2-7, the full variable domain reads DVKVTQSSRYLVKRTGEKVFLECVQDMDHENMFWYRQDPGLGLRLIYFSYDVKMKEKGDIPEGYSVSREKKERFSLILESASTNQTSMYLCASRPSGPSYEQYFGPGTRLTVT.

This clonotype was seen more than once but under ten times. The rearrangement uses TRBV19 and TRBJ2-1; D call uncertain. Trimming removed 1 base at V and 7 bases at J, with 11 bases between. Germline V lookup: CDR1 LNHDA, CDR2 SQIVND (reference sequence). The CDR3 is 14 residues long. The CDR3 reads CASSIAPTRNEQFF. Written as DNA, the CDR3 is TGTGCCAGTAGTATAGCCCCGACAAGGAATGAGCAGTTCTTC.

The V and J genes are TRBV5-1 and TRBJ2-3, with TRBD2 matching 7 bases. CDR3 length: 16 residues. Germline V gene data show CDR1 as SGHRS and CDR2 as YFSETQ. J gave up 4 bases and V 4 bases, and 12 bases lay outside the gene matches. Here the CDR3 reads CASSPVGGSRSDTQYF. The DNA of the CDR3 is TGCGCCAGCAGCCCCGTCGGCGGGAGCCGGTCAGATACGCAGTATTTT. Full variable domain (missing parts from reference TRBV5-1 and TRBJ2-3): KAGVTQTPRYLIKTRGQQVTLSCSPISGHRSVSWYQQTPGQGLQFLFEYFSETQRNKGNFPGRFSGRQFSNSRSEMNVSTLELGDSALYLCASSPVGGSRSDTQYFGPGTRLTVL.

The V gene is TRBV6-6, the J gene TRBJ2-7, with D hard to call. The V and J ends lost 1 base and 6 bases respectively, with 7 bases between them. This CDR3 spans 12 amino acids. Germline lookup yields CDR1 MNHNY and CDR2 SVGAGI (reference sequence). The CDR3 protein is CASSYLGIEQYF. The CDR3 nucleotides read TGTGCCAGCAGTTACTTAGGGATCGAGCAGTACTTC.